A selection of T cell receptor beta chains follows, all from one sample in a study of regulatory T cells in long-lasting Graves disease. TCRdb processed the multiplex PCR reads anew with MiXCR; each CDR3 protein has one entry. The data contain hundreds of thousands of distinct CDR3 sequences, 16% of them singletons. These data were likewise used in another study, on T cells in Graves' hyperthyroidism and ophthalmopathy.

The source was peripheral blood mononuclear cells (PBMCs), collected at new diagnosis, from a patient treated with antithyroid drugs. The receptors shown here come from a man aged 35-49 years with Graves disease. Each CDR3 is given with its conserved first and last residue. A D gene is named only where the DNA matches it firmly. A clone size is listed for some rows: how often the clone was seen (once, few, many), or a class if it is expanded.

D,J,size,V,CDR3,DNA
-,TRBJ1-5,-,TRBV10-3,CAISESRDQPQHF,TGTGCCATCAGTGAGTCAAGGGATCAGCCCCAGCATTTT
-,TRBJ2-1,many,TRBV5-6,CASSLAGRRNEQFF,TGTGCCAGCAGCTTGGCAGGGAGGAGGAATGAGCAGTTCTTC
-,TRBJ2-3,many,TRBV9,CASSVVALGDTQYF,TGTGCCAGCAGCGTAGTCGCTTTGGGAGATACGCAGTATTTT
-,TRBJ2-4,-,TRBV7-9,CASSLGTRGDIQYF,TGTGCCAGCAGCTTAGGGACTAGGGGGGACATTCAGTACTTC
-,TRBJ2-6,-,TRBV6-1,CASRVTEQGGSGANVLTF,TGTGCCAGCAGAGTCACGGAGCAGGGGGGCTCTGGGGCCAACGTCCTGACTTTC
TRBD2,TRBJ2-5,few,TRBV7-9,CASSLGTTSGGTYQETQYF,TGTGCCAGCAGCTTAGGAACCACTAGCGGGGGGACCTACCAAGAGACCCAGTACTTC
-,TRBJ2-5,many,TRBV24-1,CATSDPGTLQETQYF,TGTGCCACCAGTGACCCCGGGACCCTCCAAGAGACCCAGTACTTC
-,TRBJ2-2,-,TRBV29-1,CSVRQADTGKLFF,TGCAGCGTTCGGCAGGCTGACACCGGGAAGCTGTTTTTT
TRBD1,TRBJ2-2,few,TRBV10-3,CAISSDRAYGGELFF,TGTGCCATCAGTTCGGACAGGGCATATGGCGGGGAGCTGTTTTTT
TRBD2,TRBJ2-2,many,TRBV6-2/TRBV6-3,CASRWTSGAGELFF,TGTGCCAGCAGATGGACTAGCGGGGCCGGGGAGCTGTTTTTT
-,TRBJ2-1,-,TRBV28,CASKRASDSYNEQFF,TGTGCCAGCAAACGGGCGTCAGACTCCTACAATGAGCAGTTCTTC
-,TRBJ2-1,-,TRBV20-1,CSARGNMGNEQFF,TGCAGTGCTAGGGGTAATATGGGGAATGAGCAGTTCTTC
TRBD1,TRBJ1-3,few,TRBV20-1,CSARELQGAVGNTIYF,TGCAGTGCTAGAGAGTTACAGGGGGCTGTTGGAAACACCATATATTTT
-,TRBJ2-2,-,TRBV6-1,CASSEAIGRTGELFF,TGTGCCAGCAGTGAAGCGATAGGGAGGACCGGGGAGCTGTTTTTT
TRBD2,TRBJ2-3,many,TRBV5-1,CASSLAFGGGTDTQYF,TGCGCCAGCAGCTTGGCCTTCGGGGGGGGTACAGATACGCAGTATTTT
TRBD1,TRBJ2-1,-,TRBV20-1,CSARRAGGEQFF,TGCAGTGCTCGTAGGGCAGGGGGTGAGCAGTTCTTC
TRBD2,TRBJ2-5,-,TRBV10-3,CAISGYLAGSQETQYF,TGTGCCATCAGTGGATATCTAGCGGGGAGCCAAGAGACCCAGTACTTC
TRBD2,TRBJ2-1,few,TRBV7-9,CASSLVGGAFYNEQFF,TGTGCCAGCAGCTTAGTCGGGGGGGCCTTCTACAATGAGCAGTTCTTC
-,TRBJ2-7,many,TRBV28,CASSLRELRGEQYF,TGTGCCAGCAGTTTGCGTGAGTTGCGGGGCGAGCAGTACTTC
-,TRBJ1-4,few,TRBV5-1,CASSPGTLGEKLFF,TGCGCCAGCAGCCCCGGGACGCTCGGAGAAAAACTGTTTTTT
TRBD1,TRBJ2-1,many,TRBV7-3,CASSFGTGAGEQFF,TGTGCCAGCAGCTTTGGGACAGGGGCCGGTGAGCAGTTCTTC
-,TRBJ1-5,many,TRBV19,CASTTISRGGQPQHF,TGTGCCAGTACCACAATAAGCAGGGGTGGTCAGCCCCAGCATTTT